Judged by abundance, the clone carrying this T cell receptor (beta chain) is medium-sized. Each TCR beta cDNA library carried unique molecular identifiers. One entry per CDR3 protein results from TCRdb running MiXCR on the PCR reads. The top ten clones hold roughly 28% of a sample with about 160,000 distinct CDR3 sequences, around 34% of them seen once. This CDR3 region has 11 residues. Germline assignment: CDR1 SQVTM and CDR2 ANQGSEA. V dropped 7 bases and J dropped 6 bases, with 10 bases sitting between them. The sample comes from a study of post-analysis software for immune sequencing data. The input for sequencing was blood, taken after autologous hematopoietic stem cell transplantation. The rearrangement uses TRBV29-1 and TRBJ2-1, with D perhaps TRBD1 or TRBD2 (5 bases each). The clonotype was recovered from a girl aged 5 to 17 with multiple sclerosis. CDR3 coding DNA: TGCAGCGGGGGGAGATCCAATGAGCAGTTCTTC. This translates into CSGGRSNEQFF.